This T cell receptor beta chain originates from a study of response to subunit inactivated influenza vaccine. Trimming took 6 bases from V and 3 from J, leaving 16 bases between them. The CDR3 is 14 amino acids. Germline V gives CDR1 DFQATT, CDR2 SNEGSKA (reference sequence). Broader study findings: There was a suggestion from the authors that each seasonal influenza vaccination recruits few new T cells.

The sample holds many counts of this clonotype. Its antigen is unidentified. TCRdb reprocessed the RT-PCR reads via MiXCR and lists one record per CDR3 protein. The sample holds around 480,000 distinct CDR3 sequences; about 15% are singletons and the top ten take 2.5% to 3.5%. The source of this sequence is a man aged 50-75 years who received an inactivated influenza vaccine. The specimen comprised CD4+ T cells sorted from PBMCs, sampled 23 to 25 months after vaccination. This chain joins TRBV20-1 and TRBJ2-3, with D possibly called TRBD1 or TRBD2 (7 bases each). CDR3 sequence reads: CSAREGAKTDTQYF. In DNA form, the CDR3 reads TGCAGTGCCAGGGAGGGGGCGAAGACAGATACGCAGTATTTT.